This T cell receptor (beta chain) comes out of a study of blood T cell repertoires in COVID-19. Study background: Spain, Italy and the United States supplied samples that represented acute and convalescent COVID-19.

Clones were sequenced by immunoSEQ multiplex PCR, and TCRdb holds only the in-frame ones, with some missing. The data hold roughly 320,000 clones, with 70% to 90% observed a single time. Looked up from germline, CDR1 is LNHDA and CDR2 is SQIVND (reference sequence). This CDR3 has 16 amino acids. Unmatched junction bases numbered 9, after V lost 3 bases and J lost 5 bases. This TCR derives from a man aged 25-45 years who had recovered from COVID-19. This sequence joins TRBV19 and TRBJ1-5; the match to TRBD1 covers 8 bases. The sequenced material came from PBMCs or T cells enriched from blood (not recorded which). The CDR3 DNA sequence: TGTGCCAGTAGTATCTTAGACAGGGGAAACCATCAGCCCCAGCATTTT. Translating it yields CASSILDRGNHQPQHF.